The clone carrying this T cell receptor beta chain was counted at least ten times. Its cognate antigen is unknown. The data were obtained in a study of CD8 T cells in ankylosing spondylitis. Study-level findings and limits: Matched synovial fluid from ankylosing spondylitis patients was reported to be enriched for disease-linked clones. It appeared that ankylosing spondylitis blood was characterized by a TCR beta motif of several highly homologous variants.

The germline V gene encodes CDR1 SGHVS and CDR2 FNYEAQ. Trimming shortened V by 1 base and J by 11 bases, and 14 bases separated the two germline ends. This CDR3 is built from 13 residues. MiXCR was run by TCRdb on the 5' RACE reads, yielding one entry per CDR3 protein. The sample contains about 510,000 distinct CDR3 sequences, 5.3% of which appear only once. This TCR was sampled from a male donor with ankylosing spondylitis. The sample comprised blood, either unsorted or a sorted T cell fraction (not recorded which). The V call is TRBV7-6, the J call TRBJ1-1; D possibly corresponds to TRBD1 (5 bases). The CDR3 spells CASSLGEGPRAFF. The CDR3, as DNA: TGTGCCAGCAGCTTAGGGGAGGGGCCGAGGGCTTTCTTT.